The 32 T cell receptor beta chains given below trace back to one sample, sequenced in a study of regulatory T cells in long-lasting Graves disease. Time point meaning: newly diagnosed GD, antithyroid drugs for less than 3 months. PBMCs were the source of the RNA used for TCR sequencing. Arm-PCR of CDR3 regions with iRepertoire HTBI primers generated TCR beta libraries. TCRdb reprocessed the multiplex PCR reads via MiXCR and lists one record per CDR3 protein. The data contain around 480,000 distinct CDR3 sequences, roughly a sixth of them seen just once; the ten biggest clones take up 25%. The same sample was also used in a study of T cells in Graves' hyperthyroidism and ophthalmopathy.

Sequencing was performed on peripheral blood mononuclear cells (PBMCs), taken at new diagnosis, from a patient treated with antithyroid drugs. Receptors were obtained from a woman aged 40-60 years with Graves disease.

The table lists this clonotype with many counts. The CDR3 here is CASSEDRAGKAFF. CDR3 coding DNA: TGTGCCAGCAGTGAGGACAGGGCGGGGAAAGCTTTCTTT. The J gene is TRBJ1-1, the V gene TRBV2; 8 nucleotides match TRBD1. The V segment lost 3 bases and the J segment 9 bases; nucleotides outside the gene matches: 6. The germline V gene has CDR1 SNHLY and CDR2 FYNNEI. The CDR3 length is 13 residues.

The chain carries TRBV7-9 and TRBJ2-1; 7 nucleotides align to TRBD2. The CDR3 runs to 17 residues. Germline CDR1 is SEHNR and CDR2 is FQNEAQ (reference sequence). The J segment lost 2 bases and the V segment lost 5 bases, leaving 12 bases of the junction unmatched. The CDR3 reads CASSPLTARGTYNEQFF. The CDR3 DNA reads TGTGCCAGCAGCCCCCTGACTGCGCGGGGGACCTACAATGAGCAGTTCTTC.

This clonotype has ten or more counts. J is TRBJ1-2 and V is TRBV2; possibly TRBD1 for D (5 bases). CDR1 SNHLY and CDR2 FYNNEI come from the germline V gene. The CDR3 loop spans 13 amino acids. V lost 7 bases and J lost 4, with 13 bases in between. CDR3 bases: TGTGCCAGCACCCCGGGGCGGGCCTATGGCTACACCTTC. It encodes CASTPGRAYGYTF.

V gene TRBV5-4 combines with J gene TRBJ2-1, with TRBD1 matching 8 bases. Germline V CDR1 and CDR2: SGHNT, YYREEE (reference sequence). The CDR3 sequence is 15 residues long. V trimming: 4 bases; J trimming: 4 bases; junction bases outside the gene matches: 7. CDR3 in DNA: TGTGCCAGCAGCCGGGGACAGGCCCCTTACAATGAGCAGTTCTTC. It yields the protein CASSRGQAPYNEQFF.

The chain is built from TRBV9 and TRBJ1-1; D remains ambiguous. Germline values: CDR1 SGDLS, CDR2 YYNGEE. Trimming removed 4 bases from V and 4 bases from J, with 14 bases in between. The CDR3 length is 14 residues. CDR3 nucleotide sequence: TGTGCCAGCAGCTCCCAACGGGTGGGCACTGAAGCTTTCTTT. It is translated as CASSSQRVGTEAFF.

This chain connects TRBV7-8 to TRBJ1-1; D is undetermined. Germline assignment: CDR1 SGHVS and CDR2 FQNEAQ. Trimming shortened V by 1 base and J by 4 bases, and 16 bases separated the two germline ends. This CDR3 comprises 16 residues. This CDR3 reads CASSLVAAAPSTEAFF. The CDR3 nucleotides read TGTGCCAGCAGCTTAGTGGCGGCAGCCCCTAGCACTGAAGCTTTCTTT.

The V call is TRBV12-5, the J call TRBJ1-5; D perhaps matches TRBD1 (6 bases). CDR3 length equals 19 residues. CDR1 is LGHNT, CDR2 FRNRAP, per germline. Trimming removed 0 bases from V and 3 bases from J, with 21 bases in between. For the CDR3, the DNA is TGTGCTAGTGGTTTGGTATTAGGGCGGGGGCAGGGCGCCAATCAGCCCCAGCATTTT. It is translated as CASGLVLGRGQGANQPQHF.

This clonotype was detected many times. The gene calls are TRBV28 and TRBJ1-2, with TRBD1 identical over 8 bases. The germline CDR1 and CDR2 sequences are MDHEN and SYDVKM. Trimming cost V 1 base and J 0 bases; bases outside gene matches: 10. The CDR3 extends over 18 amino acids. CDR3 bases: TGTGCCAGCAGTTTATTTCTAGCACTGACAGGGGCTAACTATGGCTACACCTTC. Amino acids: CASSLFLALTGANYGYTF.

This clonotype was recorded at least ten times. The CDR3: CSARDWTLAATYEQYF. CDR3 coding DNA: TGCAGTGCTAGGGATTGGACACTAGCGGCGACCTACGAGCAGTACTTC. The chain carries TRBV20-1 and TRBJ2-7; 8 positions agree with TRBD2. The germline V gene has CDR1 DFQATT and CDR2 SNEGSKA (reference sequence). V gave up 3 bases and J gave up 2 bases; unmatched junction bases: 12. CDR3 length: 16 amino acids.

This clonotype was observed many times. This chain joins TRBV3-1 and TRBJ1-1; TRBD1 might be the D (5 bases). V dropped 2 bases and J dropped 10 bases, with 14 bases sitting between them. CDR1 LGHDT and CDR2 YNNKEL come from the germline V gene (reference sequence). The CDR3 sequence is 13 residues long. As DNA, the CDR3 is TGTGCCAGCAGCCAACTTGAGGGGAATGGAGCTTTCTTT. Its protein is CASSQLEGNGAFF.

This clonotype was seen many times. The CDR3 sequence is CASSSPSGGKWGYTF. The CDR3 bases are TGTGCCAGCAGTTCCCCGTCTGGGGGCAAATGGGGCTACACCTTC. The chain combines TRBV28 with TRBJ1-2; the D gene is possibly TRBD1 (6 bases). CDR1 is MDHEN and CDR2 is SYDVKM in the germline V gene. The ends were cut back, 4 bases at V and 8 bases at J, with 20 bases in the middle. The CDR3 spans 15 residues.

The chain joins TRBV4-1 to TRBJ2-5; the match to TRBD1 covers 10 bases. The length of the CDR3 is 19 residues. Germline V gene sequence: CDR1 MGHRA, CDR2 YSYEKL. V gave up 2 bases and J gave up 6 bases; unmatched junction bases: 18. CDR3 sequence (DNA): TGCGCCAGCAGCCAACATCTGGGCGGACAGGGGGGACCTCTAAAGACCCAGTACTTC. Its protein is CASSQHLGGQGGPLKTQYF.

This clonotype was counted a few times. The chain links TRBV5-6 to TRBJ2-7, with TRBD1 matching 9 bases. The CDR3 length is 17 residues. CDR1 SGHDT and CDR2 YYEEEE come from the germline V gene. V gave up 1 base and J gave up 0 bases; unmatched junction bases: 8. The CDR3 reads CASSLRWGTGSSYEQYF. The DNA of the CDR3 is TGTGCCAGCAGCTTGCGGTGGGGGACAGGGAGCTCCTACGAGCAGTACTTC.

The chain carries TRBV10-3 and TRBJ1-6, with 7 bases matching TRBD1. This CDR3 is built from 16 residues. Looked up from germline, CDR1 is ENHRY and CDR2 is SYGVKD. After removal of 3 bases from V and 5 bases from J, the junction contained 7 bases not matched to a gene. The CDR3 region has the DNA TGTGCCATCAGTGATAAGTTGGGACAGAATAATTCACCCCTCCACTTT. This translates into CAISDKLGQNNSPLHF.

This clonotype has just a few counts. The chain is built from TRBV7-9 and TRBJ1-5, with D possibly matching TRBD1 (6 bases). The CDR3 is made up of 15 amino acids. V lost 6 bases and J lost 4, with 16 bases in between. The germline gives CDR1 SEHNR, CDR2 FQNEAQ (reference sequence). The chain's CDR3 is CASSSGLDRNQPQHF. The CDR3 region has the DNA TGTGCCAGCAGTTCCGGTCTCGACAGGAATCAGCCCCAGCATTTT.

This clonotype has more than one count but fewer than ten. The V call is TRBV19, the J call TRBJ1-1; 7 bases are shared with TRBD1. Per the germline V gene, CDR1 is LNHDA and CDR2 is SQIVND (reference sequence). The CDR3 covers 15 residues. V was clipped by 8 bases and J by 0 bases; unmatched bases: 9. CDR3 amino acids: CASLTGTSMNTEAFF. The DNA of the CDR3 is TGTGCCAGTCTGACAGGGACATCAATGAACACTGAAGCTTTCTTT.

This clonotype was seen only a few times. V gene TRBV3-1 combines with J gene TRBJ2-1; 11 bases line up with TRBD2. V lost 1 base to trimming and J lost 7 bases; unmatched junction nucleotides: 3. The germline gives CDR1 LGHDT, CDR2 YNNKEL (reference sequence). The CDR3 is 15 amino acids. CDR3 loop: CASSQGTSGWNEQFF. The CDR3 DNA reads as TGTGCCAGCAGCCAAGGGACTAGCGGGTGGAATGAGCAGTTCTTC.

This clonotype was seen a few times. It may be a read error: a sequence one base away is much more abundant. The CDR3 carries no conserved terminal phenylalanine or tryptophan, so it likely arises from a read error. The V and J genes are TRBV2 and TRBJ2-7; D might be TRBD2 (5 bases). The CDR3 spans 13 residues. The V gene's germline CDR1 is SNHLY and CDR2 FYNNEI. V lost 7 bases to trimming and J lost 5 bases, with 15 bases between them. DNA of the CDR3: TGTGCCAGCATCAGAGCCTACGGGGACGAGCAGTACTCC. This translates into CASIRAYGDEQYS.

This clonotype was observed at least ten times. The chain has TRBV20-1 and TRBJ2-5; D uncertain. Germline assignment: CDR1 DFQATT and CDR2 SNEGSKA (reference sequence). Trimming removed 0 bases from V and 2 bases from J, with 4 bases in between. CDR3 length: 12 amino acids. CDR3 DNA: TGCAGTGCTAGAGAGGGTCAAGAGACCCAGTACTTC. Its protein is CSAREGQETQYF.

There are many counts of this clonotype. The chain joins TRBV28 to TRBJ1-2; no firm D call. CDR3 size: 13 residues. V was clipped by 6 bases and J by 5 bases, with 13 bases between them. Germline V lookup: CDR1 MDHEN, CDR2 SYDVKM. The CDR3 protein is CASRPGHIYGYTF. The CDR3, as DNA: TGTGCCAGCAGACCCGGGCACATTTATGGCTACACCTTC.

This clonotype was counted between two and nine times. The chain carries TRBV11-3 and TRBJ2-1; D may be TRBD1 or TRBD2 (5 bases each). V lost 5 bases to trimming and J lost 9 bases, with 14 bases between them. Germline V gene sequence: CDR1 SGHNT, CDR2 YENEEA. The CDR3 extends over 13 amino acids. CDR3 bases: TGTGCCAGCAGCCAAAGTCGGGGCGGTGAGCAGTTCTTC. This translates into CASSQSRGGEQFF.

V usage is TRBV20-1 and J usage is TRBJ1-1; the D is unclear. Trimming took 6 bases from V and 5 from J, leaving 16 bases between them. The V gene's germline CDR1 is DFQATT and CDR2 SNEGSKA (reference sequence). CDR3 size: 13 residues. CDR3 nucleotides: TGCAGTGCCAGTTTGGACCTGACGACTGAAGCTTTCTTT. This encodes CSASLDLTTEAFF.

Concerning this clonotype: The conserved phenylalanine or tryptophan normally closing the CDR3 is absent here, so this likely arose from a read error. The chain employs TRBV5-1 and TRBJ2-1, with TRBD1 matching 10 bases. The V gene's germline CDR1 is SGHRS and CDR2 YFSETQ. There are 13 residues in the CDR3. V gave up 7 bases and J gave up 5 bases; unmatched junction bases: 3. CDR3 sequence: CASWDRGDNEQFL. CDR3 coding DNA: TGCGCCAGCTGGGACAGGGGAGACAATGAGCAGTTCCTC.

This clonotype was seen ten or more times. The V and J genes are TRBV6-1 and TRBJ2-1, with D perhaps matching TRBD1 (5 bases). There are 15 residues in the CDR3. Germline V CDR1 and CDR2: MNHNS, SASEGT. V lost 2 bases and J lost 4, with 12 bases in between. CDR3 sequence (DNA): TGTGCCAGCAGTGAAACAGGTGTATTTTACAATGAGCAGTTCTTC. This sequence encodes CASSETGVFYNEQFF.

Concerning this clonotype itself: This sequence is one base from a far larger clone and is likely a read error. The rearrangement links TRBV11-2 to TRBJ2-1, with 10 bases lining up with TRBD2. Unmatched junction bases numbered 3, after V lost 3 bases and J lost 4 bases. The CDR3 sequence is 15 residues long. Germline-derived CDR1 and CDR2 are SGHAT and FQNNGV. CDR3 residues: CASSFGLAAYNEQFF. CDR3 coding DNA: TGTGCCAGCAGCTTCGGACTAGCGGCATACAATGAGCAGTTCTTC.

This clonotype was counted only a few times. The V gene is TRBV19, the J gene TRBJ1-1; 11 nucleotides line up with TRBD1. The CDR3 totals 15 residues. The germline gives CDR1 LNHDA, CDR2 SQIVND (reference sequence). The V gene end was trimmed by 3 bases and the J gene end by 4 bases; junction bases not matched to a gene: 4. The CDR3 DNA is TGTGCCAGTAGTATCAGGGACAGGGGGATCACTGAAGCTTTCTTT. It codes for CASSIRDRGITEAFF.

This clonotype was detected ten times or more. The genes are TRBV12-3 or TRBV12-4 and TRBJ1-1; TRBD1 matches 7 bases. The CDR3 length is 15 residues. Trimming cost V 4 bases and J 1 base; bases outside gene matches: 6. The CDR3 DNA is TGTGCCAGCAGTTCGGAACAGGGGAAGAACACTGAAGCTTTCTTT. It translates to CASSSEQGKNTEAFF.

The chain joins TRBV15 to TRBJ1-2; D unresolved. The germline V gene encodes CDR1 LNHNV and CDR2 YYDKDF (reference sequence). CDR3 length equals 15 residues. Trimming left V 0 bases short and J 1 base short, with 9 bases between. CDR3: CATSRDLGVNYGYTF. The CDR3 DNA reads TGTGCCACCAGCAGAGATCTTGGAGTTAACTATGGCTACACCTTC.

This clonotype appeared many times. V gene TRBV7-9 combines with J gene TRBJ2-7, with a possible D match to TRBD2 (6 bases). The CDR3 runs to 15 residues. Trimming cost V 5 bases and J 3 bases, with 17 bases left between them. Germline CDR1 and CDR2: SEHNR and FQNEAQ (reference sequence). The CDR3 is CASSETSNPIYEQYF. CDR3 nucleotides: TGTGCCAGCAGCGAAACTAGCAACCCAATCTACGAGCAGTACTTC.

The chain combines TRBV30 with TRBJ1-6; no reliable D call. Between the trimmed V and J ends, which lost 0 bases and 6 bases, there was a span of 15 bases. The CDR3 covers 16 residues. Germline values: CDR1 GTSNPN, CDR2 SVGIG (reference sequence). The CDR3 here is CAWSVHQTWANSPLHF. CDR3 bases: TGTGCCTGGAGTGTACACCAGACTTGGGCTAATTCACCCCTCCACTTT.

The rearrangement uses TRBV5-8 and TRBJ1-2; 7 nucleotides line up with TRBD1. J lost 6 bases, V lost 4 bases, and 9 bases had no gene match. CDR1 and CDR2 (germline): SGHTS, YDEGEE. CDR3 size: 14 residues. CDR3 protein: CASSKTGTANGYTF. The CDR3 DNA is TGTGCCAGCAGCAAGACAGGGACGGCGAATGGCTACACCTTC.

V and J are TRBV15 and TRBJ2-1; TRBD2 might be the D (7 bases). There are 16 residues in the CDR3. Trimming removed 2 bases from V and 6 bases from J, with 17 bases in between. Germline CDR1 reads LNHNV; CDR2 reads YYDKDF (reference sequence). CDR3 region: CATSRPGGRGGNEQFF. CDR3 nucleotide sequence: TGTGCCACCAGCAGACCCGGGGGGAGGGGGGGCAATGAGCAGTTCTTC.